What follows is one T cell receptor beta chain and its context. Its specificity is unknown. Using immunoSEQ multiplex PCR, the repertoire was profiled, and TCRdb retains in-frame clones only, with some absent. Found here are 250,000 or so clones, around nine tenths of them singletons; the top ten hold nearly 3%. V lost 7 bases, J lost 0 bases, and 12 bases lay in between. This CDR3 has 14 amino acids. Germline-derived CDR1 and CDR2 are MNHEY and SVGAGI. This sample is drawn from a study of Ad26.COV2.S vaccination and SARS-CoV-2 variants. Study-level information: Donor was in the COV1001 Ad26.COV2.S trial arm. Once, or twice with 56 days between doses, Ad26.COV2.S was given intramuscularly. Study-wide findings and caveats: A substantial breadth of spike-specific CD8+ and CD4+ T cell responses after vaccination has been reported.

Treatment described: around 19 received Ad26.COV2.S at low or high dose, single or two shots; about 5 received placebo; per-sample allocation not given. The samples were gathered on day 63 after the first injection of vaccine or placebo. The TCR was taken from a person aged 18-60 years who received the Ad26.COV2.S COVID-19 vaccine or a placebo. The sample consisted of peripheral blood, taken in a trial of Ad26.COV2.S vaccine versus placebo. This chain links TRBV6-5 with TRBJ1-1; D is perhaps TRBD1 (5 bases). CDR3 DNA: TGTGCCAGCAATAACAGGAGATTGAACACTGAAGCTTTCTTT. This encodes CASNNRRLNTEAFF.